This TCR beta chain was captured in a study of T cell changes during pregnancy in multiple sclerosis. Some clones are missing from TCRdb's copy, which holds only in-frame ones; the method was immunoSEQ multiplex PCR. The table has around 100,000 clones, approximately 90% seen once. This sequence originates from a female donor with multiple sclerosis, enrolled in a pregnancy study. This sample comprised peripheral blood, obtained after pregnancy.

The CDR3, as DNA: TGTGCCAGTAGCTGGACAGGGGACGATCAGCCCCAGCATTTT. It translates to CASSWTGDDQPQHF. The chain couples TRBV19 to TRBJ1-5; 9 bases line up with TRBD1. The trim removed 6 bases at V and 5 bases at J, leaving 5 bases unmatched. The germline V gene has CDR1 LNHDA and CDR2 SQIVND (reference sequence). The CDR3 consists of 14 residues.